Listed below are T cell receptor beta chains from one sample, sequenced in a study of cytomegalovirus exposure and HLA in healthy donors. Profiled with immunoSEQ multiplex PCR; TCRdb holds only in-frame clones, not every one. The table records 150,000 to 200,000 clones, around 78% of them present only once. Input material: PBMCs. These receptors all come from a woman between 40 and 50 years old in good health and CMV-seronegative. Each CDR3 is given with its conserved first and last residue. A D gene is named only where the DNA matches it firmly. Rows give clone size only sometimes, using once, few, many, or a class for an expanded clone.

CDR3: CASSENIAGGVTQYF
DNA: TGTGCCAGCAGTGAAAATATAGCGGGGGGGGTGACCCAGTACTTC
J: TRBJ2-5
size: once
V: TRBV2
length: 15
D: TRBD2

CDR3: CASSLFSGGTAKNIQYF
DNA: TGTGCCAGCAGTTTATTTAGCGGGGGAACAGCCAAAAACATTCAGTACTTC
J: TRBJ2-4
size: .
V: TRBV28
length: 17
D: TRBD2

CDR3: CASSYLGGGQDTQYF
DNA: TGTGCCAGCAGTTACCTTGGCGGGGGGCAAGATACGCAGTATTTT
J: TRBJ2-3
size: .
V: TRBV6-5
length: 15
D: TRBD2

CDR3: CASSPLDREMNTEAFF
DNA: TGTGCCAGTAGTCCACTCGACAGGGAAATGAACACTGAAGCTTTCTTT
J: TRBJ1-1
size: .
V: TRBV19
length: 16
D: TRBD1

CDR3: CASSLRANEQFF
DNA: TGTGCCAGCAGCTTGAGAGCGAATGAGCAGTTCTTC
J: TRBJ2-1
size: .
V: TRBV5-4
length: 12
D: .

CDR3: CASSLVTGWQLTGELFF
DNA: TGTGCCAGCAGCTTAGTAACAGGCTGGCAACTCACCGGGGAGCTGTTTTTT
J: TRBJ2-2
size: .
V: TRBV7-9
length: 17
D: .

CDR3: CASSLSSRLVRNTIYF
DNA: TGTGCCAGCAGCTTGTCATCTCGCCTAGTGAGAAACACCATATATTTT
J: TRBJ1-3
size: few
V: TRBV5-6
length: 16
D: .

CDR3: CASSLLREQGAFTF
DNA: TGTGCCAGCAGCTTATTACGCGAGCAGGGGGCTTTCACCTTC
J: TRBJ1-2
size: .
V: TRBV5-6
length: 14
D: TRBD1

CDR3: CASSLVPAGNNSPLHF
DNA: TGTGCCAGCAGCTTGGTCCCCGCAGGAAACAATTCACCCCTCCACTTT
J: TRBJ1-6
size: few
V: TRBV5-5
length: 16
D: .

CDR3: CASSQEVGLTDTQYF
DNA: TGTGCCAGCAGCCAAGAGGTCGGTCTCACAGATACGCAGTATTTT
J: TRBJ2-3
size: .
V: TRBV4-2
length: 15
D: .

CDR3: CASSYSINRGRTEAFF
DNA: TGTGCCAGCAGTTACTCGATCAACAGGGGGAGGACTGAAGCTTTCTTT
J: TRBJ1-1
size: few
V: TRBV6-5
length: 16
D: TRBD1

CDR3: CASSLAAGRNTEAFF
DNA: TGTGCCAGCAGCTTAGCGGCGGGGAGGAACACTGAAGCTTTCTTT
J: TRBJ1-1
size: .
V: TRBV11-2
length: 15
D: .

CDR3: CASSRQGAGDPNSPLHF
DNA: TGTGCCAGTAGTAGACAGGGGGCCGGGGATCCGAATTCACCCCTCCACTTT
J: TRBJ1-6
size: .
V: TRBV19
length: 17
D: TRBD1

CDR3: CASSLGTAQETQYF
DNA: TGTGCCAGTAGTCTTGGGACAGCCCAAGAGACCCAGTACTTC
J: TRBJ2-5
size: .
V: TRBV19
length: 14
D: TRBD1

CDR3: CASCSQGVGPYNEQFF
DNA: TGTGCCAGCTGTTCGCAAGGGGTGGGCCCCTACAATGAGCAGTTCTTC
J: TRBJ2-1
size: .
V: TRBV28
length: 16
D: .

CDR3: CASRTGLANTEAFF
DNA: TGTGCCAGCAGAACGGGACTCGCAAACACTGAAGCTTTCTTT
J: TRBJ1-1
size: .
V: TRBV6-1
length: 14
D: .

CDR3: CASSHLTPGTGMNTEAFF
DNA: TGCGCCAGCAGCCACCTTACCCCTGGGACAGGGATGAACACTGAAGCTTTCTTT
J: TRBJ1-1
size: .
V: TRBV4-1
length: 18
D: TRBD1

CDR3: CASSVGQGREQYF
DNA: TGTGCCAGCAGCGTGGGACAGGGACGCGAGCAGTACTTC
J: TRBJ2-7
size: .
V: TRBV25-1
length: 13
D: TRBD1

CDR3: CASSLGDRAAEAFF
DNA: TGCGCCAGCAGCTTGGGCGACAGGGCAGCTGAAGCTTTCTTT
J: TRBJ1-1
size: .
V: TRBV5-1
length: 14
D: TRBD1

CDR3: CATSSLWSRTVNTEAFF
DNA: TGTGCCACCAGCAGTTTGTGGAGCAGGACAGTGAACACTGAAGCTTTCTTT
J: TRBJ1-1
size: .
V: TRBV15
length: 17
D: .

CDR3: CASRAEGRNQPQHF
DNA: TGTGCCAGCAGGGCGGAGGGACGCAATCAGCCCCAGCATTTT
J: TRBJ1-5
size: once
V: TRBV6-6
length: 14
D: .

CDR3: CASGLPRTGRPNYGYTF
DNA: TGTGCTAGTGGTTTGCCGCGGACAGGGCGGCCTAACTATGGCTACACCTTC
J: TRBJ1-2
size: .
V: TRBV12-5
length: 17
D: TRBD1

CDR3: CSASLDYEQYF
DNA: TGCAGTGCTAGTCTAGACTACGAGCAGTACTTC
J: TRBJ2-7
size: .
V: TRBV20-1
length: 11
D: .

CDR3: CASSLGQLNTEAFF
DNA: TGTGCCAGCAGCTTAGGACAGCTAAACACTGAAGCTTTCTTT
J: TRBJ1-1
size: .
V: TRBV7-3
length: 14
D: .

CDR3: CASSTRSGISEAFF
DNA: TGTGCCAGCAGTACGAGGTCGGGAATTTCTGAAGCTTTCTTT
J: TRBJ1-1
size: .
V: TRBV6-4
length: 14
D: .

CDR3: CASIRGGGQETQYF
DNA: TGTGCCAGCATTCGGGGCGGGGGACAAGAGACCCAGTACTTC
J: TRBJ2-5
size: .
V: TRBV5-8
length: 14
D: TRBD2

CDR3: CASSFEQSENSPLHF
DNA: TGTGCCAGCAGTTTCGAACAGTCAGAGAATTCACCCCTCCACTTT
J: TRBJ1-6
size: .
V: TRBV27
length: 15
D: .

CDR3: CATSRPGQGADTEAFF
DNA: TGTGCCACCAGCCGACCGGGACAGGGGGCAGACACTGAAGCTTTCTTT
J: TRBJ1-1
size: .
V: TRBV15
length: 16
D: TRBD1

CDR3: CASSPWTAGQFF
DNA: TGTGCCAGCAGCCCTTGGACGGCGGGGCAGTTCTTC
J: TRBJ2-1
size: .
V: TRBV7-8
length: 12
D: .

CDR3: CASSFDRVGSGYTF
DNA: TGTGCCAGCAGTTTCGACAGGGTCGGCTCTGGCTACACCTTC
J: TRBJ1-2
size: .
V: TRBV6-5
length: 14
D: TRBD1

CDR3: CASSFEGQRNTEAFF
DNA: TGTGCCAGCAGCTTCGAGGGACAGAGGAACACTGAAGCTTTCTTT
J: TRBJ1-1
size: .
V: TRBV7-9
length: 15
D: TRBD1

CDR3: CASSWTGEDSPLHF
DNA: TGCGCCAGCAGCTGGACAGGGGAGGACTCACCCCTCCACTTT
J: TRBJ1-6
size: .
V: TRBV5-1
length: 14
D: TRBD1

CDR3: CATSRDWRGYTF
DNA: TGTGCCACCTCCCGGGACTGGAGGGGCTACACCTTC
J: TRBJ1-2
size: .
V: TRBV2
length: 12
D: .

CDR3: CASSTGNTGGDGYTF
DNA: TGCGCCAGCAGCACCGGCAATACAGGGGGCGATGGCTACACCTTC
J: TRBJ1-2
size: .
V: TRBV5-1
length: 15
D: TRBD1

CDR3: CASAPGTSTDTQYF
DNA: TGTGCCAGCGCGCCTGGTACTAGCACAGATACGCAGTATTTT
J: TRBJ2-3
size: .
V: TRBV2
length: 14
D: .

CDR3: CASTLTSGGTDTQYF
DNA: TGTGCCAGCACCTTAACCAGCGGGGGCACAGATACGCAGTATTTT
J: TRBJ2-3
size: .
V: TRBV7-9
length: 15
D: TRBD2

CDR3: CASSFWSGGSYEQYF
DNA: TGCGCCAGCAGCTTCTGGAGCGGGGGGTCCTACGAGCAGTACTTC
J: TRBJ2-7
size: .
V: TRBV5-1
length: 15
D: TRBD2

CDR3: CASFRTGATEAFF
DNA: TGTGCCAGTTTTCGGACAGGGGCCACTGAAGCTTTCTTT
J: TRBJ1-1
size: .
V: TRBV19
length: 13
D: TRBD1

CDR3: CASRNRVDTGELFF
DNA: TGTGCCAGCAGAAACAGGGTAGACACCGGGGAGCTGTTTTTT
J: TRBJ2-2
size: few
V: TRBV2
length: 14
D: .

CDR3: CASSLANTEAFF
DNA: TGCGCCAGCAGCTTGGCTAACACTGAAGCTTTCTTT
J: TRBJ1-1
size: few
V: TRBV5-1
length: 12
D: .

CDR3: CASSYSISGGGETQYF
DNA: TGTGCCAGCAGTTACTCGATAAGCGGGGGCGGGGAGACCCAGTACTTC
J: TRBJ2-5
size: .
V: TRBV6-5
length: 16
D: TRBD2

CDR3: CASSLGGGNTEAFF
DNA: TGTGCCAGCAGCCTGGGAGGGGGGAACACTGAAGCTTTCTTT
J: TRBJ1-1
size: .
V: TRBV5-4
length: 14
D: .

CDR3: CASSVGTSVNTGELFF
DNA: TGTGCCAGCAGCGTTGGGACTTCCGTGAACACCGGGGAGCTGTTTTTT
J: TRBJ2-2
size: .
V: TRBV7-9
length: 16
D: .

CDR3: CASVLRGAEETQYF
DNA: TGTGCCAGCGTGCTCAGGGGGGCGGAGGAGACCCAGTACTTC
J: TRBJ2-5
size: once
V: TRBV6-1
length: 14
D: .

CDR3: CASSPGPEANYGYTF
DNA: TGTGCCAGCAGCCCTGGGCCAGAAGCTAACTATGGCTACACCTTC
J: TRBJ1-2
size: .
V: TRBV7-3
length: 15
D: .

CDR3: CASSIGLSYGYTF
DNA: TGTGCCAGTAGTATTGGGCTTAGCTATGGCTACACCTTC
J: TRBJ1-2
size: .
V: TRBV19
length: 13
D: .

CDR3: CASSYREFQETQYF
DNA: TGTGCCAGCAGTTATCGAGAATTCCAAGAGACCCAGTACTTC
J: TRBJ2-5
size: .
V: TRBV6-6
length: 14
D: .

CDR3: CASSQGPGLGEQYF
DNA: TGCGCCAGCAGCCAAGGGCCGGGACTGGGGGAGCAGTACTTC
J: TRBJ2-7
size: .
V: TRBV13
length: 14
D: .

CDR3: CATRDTTYEQYF
DNA: TGTGCCACCCGGGACACGACCTACGAGCAGTACTTC
J: TRBJ2-7
size: .
V: TRBV2
length: 12
D: .

CDR3: CASSSGGGDTEAFF
DNA: TGCGCCAGCAGCTCGGGTGGGGGCGACACTGAAGCTTTCTTT
J: TRBJ1-1
size: few
V: TRBV5-1
length: 14
D: .

CDR3: CASSFGGPPQHF
DNA: TGTGCCAGCAGTTTCGGAGGTCCGCCCCAGCATTTT
J: TRBJ1-5
size: .
V: TRBV28
length: 12
D: .

CDR3: CASSLLGQGSLEAFF
DNA: TGCGCCAGCAGCTTACTTGGGCAGGGGTCGTTGGAAGCTTTCTTT
J: TRBJ1-1
size: .
V: TRBV5-1
length: 15
D: .

CDR3: CASSLLGQGSHYGYTF
DNA: TGTGCCAGCAGTTTATTAGGACAGGGTTCTCACTATGGCTACACCTTC
J: TRBJ1-2
size: .
V: TRBV28
length: 16
D: TRBD1

CDR3: CASSLWGRTTTEAFF
DNA: TGTGCCAGCAGTTTATGGGGGCGCACGACCACTGAAGCTTTCTTT
J: TRBJ1-1
size: once
V: TRBV28
length: 15
D: .

CDR3: CASSLGTDEAFF
DNA: TGCGCCAGCAGCTTGGGGACAGATGAAGCTTTCTTT
J: TRBJ1-1
size: few
V: TRBV5-1
length: 12
D: .

CDR3: CASSVLTGGLYGYTF
DNA: TGTGCCAGCAGTGTCCTGACAGGGGGGCTTTATGGCTACACCTTC
J: TRBJ1-2
size: .
V: TRBV2
length: 15
D: TRBD1